This TCR beta chain was recorded in a study of blood T cell repertoires in COVID-19 (dated by TCRdb to 2018 to 2020). At the level of the whole study: Samples covering the acute and convalescent phases of COVID-19 were provided by collaborators in the United States, Italy and Spain. The material from the prospective study consisted of cDNA or gDNA derived from T cells, B-cell-depleted T cells, or PBMCs. Deeply sampled blood TCRbeta repertoires from subjects exposed to, actively infected with, or recovered from COVID-19 were included in the dataset. The repertoires were made available in a free public database intended to serve as a resource for research on the immune response to SARS-CoV-2. Samples were obtained from the ongoing ImmuneRACE study (first 160 participants) and from some 1,200 subjects provided by 6 global collaborators. Sample metadata almost always included a de-identified subject ID, COVID-19 status, age in years and sex. HLA class I and class II types, where available, came from metadata supplied by the sample provider rather than from assay-based typing. On the study overall, not on this receptor specifically: Clinical and demographic metadata were provided uncurated, with the amount varying by source and participant.

Looking up the germline V gene (reference sequence) yields CDR1 PRHDT and CDR2 FYEKMQ. Its CDR3 holds 17 amino acids, cysteine through phenylalanine. CDR3 DNA is the only sequence kept; it has 51 bases, read in frame from the first base. V and J are truncated by 1 base and 4 bases respectively, leaving an intervening sequence of 17 bases. The immunoSEQ Assay, a bias-controlled multiplex PCR, was used to amplify TCRbeta CDR3 regions from genomic DNA. The paper's processing steps were these. Nucleated cell counts per sample were estimated from amplification of reference gene primers within the assay. Sequence reads were collapsed and filtered to measure the absolute abundance of every unique TCRbeta CDR3 rearrangement. For each sample, productive Simpson clonality was calculated as the square root of Simpson's diversity index over productive rearrangements. TCRdb carries this immuneACCESS record with in-frame sequences only. Its versions omit some clonotypes, under half of them owing to an unresolved V gene in the studies checked, with the rest unexplained. The DNA gave D and trimming, while V, J and clone size come from that table. For this sample the table gives approximately 220,000 clones, of which roughly 86% were detected only once. Jointly, the top ten make up 3% of the sample.

Collaborating institutions collected whole blood in K2EDTA tubes following their own protocols. For TCRbeta analysis, collaborators shipped samples as frozen whole blood, isolated PBMCs, or DNA extracted from either of those sample types. As concerns this clone: Its antigen target is currently unknown. Base qualities were left out, and no much larger clone turns up one base away.

Specimen: peripheral blood. The sequence was obtained from a man aged 55 to 70 with acute or convalescent COVID-19. This chain joins TRBV13 to TRBJ1-3; a tentative D match to TRBD1 spans 6 bases. The nucleotide sequence reads TGTGCCAGCAGCTTAGTGGCAGGGGTTGCGAGAGGAAACACCATATATTTT. Translated, it gives CASSLVAGVARGNTIYF.